The 17 T cell receptor beta chains presented below share a single source sample, sequenced in a study of blood T cell repertoires in COVID-19. Libraries were prepared by immunoSEQ multiplex PCR; TCRdb keeps only in-frame clonotypes and omits some of them. The sample carries some 140,000 clones, around 86% recorded once. Source material: PBMCs or T cells enriched from blood (not recorded which). The receptor set was obtained from a man aged 30 to 39 who had recovered from COVID-19.

The rearrangement uses TRBV5-1 and TRBJ2-1; the D gene is possibly TRBD1 (7 bases). Germline CDR1 and CDR2: SGHRS and YFSETQ. This CDR3 is 15 amino acids long. Trimming pared 4 bases from V and 7 bases from J, leaving 18 bases between. The CDR3 here is CASSLGQAEGNEQFF. The CDR3 nucleotides are TGCGCCAGCAGCCTCGGACAGGCGGAGGGAAATGAGCAGTTCTTC.

The chain carries TRBV7-9 and TRBJ1-4, with D maybe TRBD1 (6 bases). Germline-derived CDR1 and CDR2 are SEHNR and FQNEAQ (reference sequence). The CDR3 runs to 14 residues. Trimming pared 1 base from V and 11 bases from J, leaving 14 bases between. The CDR3 here is CASSLEGTGWKLFF. The DNA for the CDR3 is TGTGCCAGCAGCTTAGAAGGTACAGGGTGGAAACTGTTTTTT. Full variable domain (missing parts from reference TRBV7-9 and TRBJ1-4): DTGVSQNPRHKITKRGQNVTFRCDPISEHNRLYWYRQTLGQGPEFLTYFQNEAQLEKSRLLSDRFSAERPKGSFSTLEIQRTEQGDSAMYLCASSLEGTGWKLFFGSGTQLSVL.

The chain couples TRBV7-3 to TRBJ2-3; D not certain. CDR1 and CDR2 from the germline V gene are SGHTA and FQGTGA. The CDR3 has 15 amino acids. V lost 2 bases and J lost 5, with 14 bases in between. In nucleotides, the CDR3 is TGTGCCAGCAGCTTATCGGTGGGCTTGCAAGATACGCAGTATTTT. Translating it yields CASSLSVGLQDTQYF.

The genes are TRBV14 and TRBJ1-1; TRBD1 matches at 10 bases. This CDR3 spans 15 amino acids. From germline, CDR1 is SGHDN and CDR2 FVKESK. Germline trimming cut 4 bases from V and 2 bases from J; bases unmatched to any gene: 4. The CDR3 nucleotides are TGTGCCAGCAGCCCGCTGACAGGGGGCAACACTGAAGCTTTCTTT. Its translation: CASSPLTGGNTEAFF.

As concerns this clone: This sample includes further DNA sequences coding for the same CDR3. The rearrangement joins TRBV5-1 to TRBJ1-2; D is ambiguous. The V gene's germline CDR1 is SGHRS and CDR2 YFSETQ. The CDR3 covers 12 residues. The V end was cut by 4 bases, the J end by 4 bases, with 8 bases between. The chain's CDR3 is CASSPDTYGYTF. The CDR3, as DNA: TGCGCCAGCAGCCCCGACACCTATGGCTACACCTTC.

This chain links TRBV3-1 (or the pseudogene TRBV3-2) with TRBJ1-6; D not resolved. Germline CDR1 reads LGHDT; CDR2 reads YNNKEL (reference sequence). This CDR3 region has 15 residues. Trimming cost V 0 bases and J 7 bases, with 10 bases left between them. CDR3 sequence (DNA): TGTGCCAGCAGCCAAGATCCGGGAATGAATTCACCCCTCCACTTT. As protein: CASSQDPGMNSPLHF.

This clone has just one count. This sequence joins TRBV9 and TRBJ2-2; perhaps TRBD1 as D (5 bases). This CDR3 contains 17 residues. Trimming removed 4 bases from V and 0 bases from J, with 16 bases in between. Looked up from germline, CDR1 is SGDLS and CDR2 is YYNGEE. In DNA, the CDR3 is TGTGCCAGCAGCCCCCGGTTAGGGGCCCCGAACACCGGGGAGCTGTTTTTT. Translated, it gives CASSPRLGAPNTGELFF.

A word on this clone: Within the sample, other DNA sequences also encode this same CDR3. The V and J genes are TRBV27 and TRBJ1-6; 10 bases match TRBD1. Germline trimming cut 5 bases from V and 7 bases from J; bases unmatched to any gene: 5. CDR3 size: 15 residues. Germline V gene sequence: CDR1 MNHEY, CDR2 SMNVEV (reference sequence). DNA for the CDR3: TGTGCCAGCAGTCCAACGGACAGGGGGAATTCACCCCTCCACTTT. This encodes CASSPTDRGNSPLHF.

V gene TRBV9 combines with J gene TRBJ1-4; D uncertain. The CDR3 is made up of 15 amino acids. The V end lost 0 bases, the J end lost 5 bases, and 11 bases lay between the germline ends. From germline, CDR1 is SGDLS and CDR2 YYNGEE. The CDR3 DNA reads TGTGCCAGCAGCGTAGCTCCCGATCGGAATGAAAAACTGTTTTTT. It yields the protein CASSVAPDRNEKLFF.

The rearrangement uses TRBV2 and TRBJ1-1, with TRBD1 identical over 8 bases. CDR3 length equals 12 residues. Germline lookup yields CDR1 SNHLY and CDR2 FYNNEI. V shed 4 bases, J shed 5 bases, and the junction held 0 bases outside the gene matches. In nucleotides, the CDR3 is TGTGCCAGCAGTGGGGACAGGACTGAAGCTTTCTTT. It codes for CASSGDRTEAFF.

The rearrangement links TRBV27 to TRBJ1-2; TRBD1 matches at 9 bases. This CDR3 comprises 16 residues. Losses at the gene ends were 3 bases for V and 4 bases for J; bases not matched to a gene: 9. The germline V gene encodes CDR1 MNHEY and CDR2 SMNVEV (reference sequence). The CDR3 is CASSFSGQGFVYGYTF. CDR3 DNA sequence: TGTGCCAGCAGTTTTAGCGGACAGGGGTTCGTCTATGGCTACACCTTC.

This sequence joins TRBV19 and TRBJ2-6, with D perhaps matching TRBD2 (7 bases). The V end lost 6 bases, the J end lost 4 bases, and 22 bases lay between the germline ends. CDR1 and CDR2 (germline): LNHDA, SQIVND (reference sequence). This CDR3 comprises 18 residues. The CDR3 sequence is CASSPGAGLRKGANVLTF. CDR3 in DNA: TGTGCCAGTAGCCCAGGGGCGGGACTAAGGAAGGGGGCCAACGTCCTGACTTTC. The entire variable domain, with the rest obtained from reference TRBV19 and TRBJ2-6, is as follows: DGGITQSPKYLFRKEGQNVTLSCEQNLNHDAMYWYRQDPGQGLRLIYYSQIVNDFQKGDIAEGYSVSREKKESFPLTVTSAQKNPTAFYLCASSPGAGLRKGANVLTFGAGSRLTVL.

The chain is built from TRBV12-5 and TRBJ1-6; a weak D match, TRBD1 (6 bases). Germline assignment: CDR1 LGHNT and CDR2 FRNRAP. With 0 bases removed from V and 7 bases from J, the gap between germline ends came to 13 bases. This CDR3 spans 16 amino acids. The CDR3 sequence: CASGLVAGARNSPLHF. In nucleotides, the CDR3 is TGTGCTAGTGGTTTGGTAGCGGGGGCGAGGAATTCACCCCTCCACTTT.

The rearrangement joins TRBV4-1 to TRBJ1-1, with TRBD1 as a possible D gene (5 bases). Trimming shortened V by 1 base and J by 3 bases, and 15 bases separated the two germline ends. CDR3 size: 16 residues. In germline, CDR1 is MGHRA, CDR2 YSYEKL. The CDR3 sequence: CASSQGQGRWDTEAFF. The CDR3 DNA sequence: TGCGCCAGCAGCCAAGGGCAGGGAAGGTGGGACACTGAAGCTTTCTTT.

This chain uses TRBV14 with TRBJ2-1; a weak D match, TRBD2 (6 bases). V dropped 0 bases and J dropped 5 bases, with 17 bases sitting between them. Per the germline V gene, CDR1 is SGHDN and CDR2 is FVKESK. The CDR3 has 17 residues. The DNA of the CDR3 is TGTGCCAGCAGCCAAGAAGGCGGGAATTCTCCGGACAATGAGCAGTTCTTC. Protein sequence: CASSQEGGNSPDNEQFF.

As regards this clone: Other DNA sequences in this specimen translate into the identical CDR3. CDR3 sequence: CASSFAGSYEQYF. The CDR3 DNA is TGTGCCAGCAGTTTTGCGGGTTCGTACGAGCAGTACTTC. The rearrangement joins TRBV27 to TRBJ2-7; possible D gene TRBD2, 5 bases. Trimming removed 3 bases at V and 4 bases at J, with 10 bases between. CDR3 length: 13 amino acids. CDR1 and CDR2 from the germline V gene are MNHEY and SMNVEV (reference sequence).

The chain uses TRBV2 and TRBJ1-2; no clear D. V was trimmed by 6 bases and J by 2 bases, leaving 7 bases between them. The CDR3 is 12 residues long. The germline V gene has CDR1 SNHLY and CDR2 FYNNEI. The CDR3 spells CASSAGNYGYTF. The CDR3 coding sequence is TGTGCCAGCAGCGCGGGCAACTATGGCTACACCTTC.